Listed below are T cell receptor beta chains from one sample, sequenced in a study of shared clonotypes between healthy human individuals. TCRdb's copy holds only in-frame clones and misses some; the assay was immunoSEQ multiplex PCR. The top ten hold 13% of the sample, which has hundreds of thousands of clones, 75% to 85% seen once. Sample: PBMCs. Every receptor here comes from a woman between 40 and 50 years old in good health. Some clones in this sample may be carry-over from other donors' samples. Both conserved end residues are part of each CDR3. The order of the fields is J gene, clone size, V gene, D gene, CDR3 protein. D genes are given only for firm matches. Not every row has a clone size; where given, it reads once, few, many or a size class.

j_call: TRBJ1-1
clone_size: .
v_call: TRBV7-9
d_call: .
cdr3_aa: CASSLGQVTEAFF

j_call: TRBJ1-2
clone_size: .
v_call: TRBV2
d_call: .
cdr3_aa: CASSGDWSYGYTF

j_call: TRBJ1-6
clone_size: .
v_call: TRBV19
d_call: .
cdr3_aa: CASSEKRLPLHF

j_call: TRBJ2-7
clone_size: .
v_call: TRBV15
d_call: TRBD2
cdr3_aa: CATSRDWGGSYEQYF

j_call: TRBJ2-7
clone_size: few
v_call: TRBV27
d_call: TRBD2
cdr3_aa: CASSLLTGRAIHEQYF

j_call: TRBJ2-3
clone_size: .
v_call: TRBV19
d_call: .
cdr3_aa: CASSIGSPGYQDTQYF

j_call: TRBJ1-2
clone_size: .
v_call: TRBV28
d_call: .
cdr3_aa: CASSPHWVGYTF

j_call: TRBJ2-5
clone_size: .
v_call: TRBV9
d_call: TRBD2
cdr3_aa: CASSPRPGLAPQETQYF

j_call: TRBJ2-3
clone_size: .
v_call: TRBV7-9
d_call: .
cdr3_aa: CASTAGTADTDTQYF

j_call: TRBJ2-1
clone_size: .
v_call: TRBV7-6
d_call: .
cdr3_aa: CASSLTWAGQGQFF

j_call: TRBJ2-5
clone_size: .
v_call: TRBV7-8
d_call: TRBD1
cdr3_aa: CASSRRVGGQGRETQYF

j_call: TRBJ2-2
clone_size: .
v_call: TRBV7-9
d_call: .
cdr3_aa: CASSPPMNTGELFF

j_call: TRBJ1-1
clone_size: .
v_call: TRBV7-6
d_call: TRBD1
cdr3_aa: CASSYRTGAEAFF

j_call: TRBJ1-1
clone_size: .
v_call: TRBV14
d_call: .
cdr3_aa: CASSQDLVETAEAFF

j_call: TRBJ2-7
clone_size: once
v_call: TRBV28
d_call: .
cdr3_aa: CASSPVSGTHEQYF

j_call: TRBJ2-1
clone_size: .
v_call: TRBV5-4
d_call: TRBD2
cdr3_aa: CASTPGGSGTVYNEQFF

j_call: TRBJ1-5
clone_size: .
v_call: TRBV7-2
d_call: TRBD1
cdr3_aa: CASSPGGGTGGRGQPQHF

j_call: TRBJ2-3
clone_size: .
v_call: TRBV11-2
d_call: TRBD2
cdr3_aa: CASSRLSGRGDTQYF

j_call: TRBJ1-1
clone_size: .
v_call: TRBV7-6
d_call: TRBD1
cdr3_aa: CASSYRGVNTEAFF

j_call: TRBJ2-7
clone_size: .
v_call: TRBV27
d_call: TRBD1
cdr3_aa: CASSLRQGLTYEQYF

j_call: TRBJ2-7
clone_size: .
v_call: TRBV29-1
d_call: TRBD2
cdr3_aa: CSVAPSGARHEQYF

j_call: TRBJ2-2
clone_size: .
v_call: TRBV6-5
d_call: TRBD2
cdr3_aa: CASKSQGLAAGELFF

j_call: TRBJ2-2
clone_size: .
v_call: TRBV30
d_call: .
cdr3_aa: CAWSVSTGELFF

j_call: TRBJ2-3
clone_size: .
v_call: TRBV15
d_call: TRBD2
cdr3_aa: CATSTLAGGGDTQYF

j_call: TRBJ2-1
clone_size: .
v_call: TRBV21-1
d_call: .
cdr3_aa: CASSKRAGGPSTTSNEQFF

j_call: TRBJ2-2
clone_size: .
v_call: TRBV13
d_call: .
cdr3_aa: CASRSNEFSGELFF

j_call: TRBJ2-7
clone_size: .
v_call: TRBV7-2
d_call: TRBD2
cdr3_aa: CASSLAGLAGGAAEQYF

j_call: TRBJ1-4
clone_size: .
v_call: TRBV18
d_call: TRBD1
cdr3_aa: CASSGDRYEKLFF

j_call: TRBJ2-3
clone_size: few
v_call: TRBV7-2
d_call: .
cdr3_aa: CASSLDFTDTQYF

j_call: TRBJ2-1
clone_size: .
v_call: TRBV18
d_call: TRBD2
cdr3_aa: CASSLRTSGSSYNEQFF

j_call: TRBJ2-5
clone_size: many
v_call: TRBV7-9
d_call: .
cdr3_aa: CASSFAETQYF

j_call: TRBJ1-1
clone_size: .
v_call: TRBV2
d_call: TRBD1
cdr3_aa: CASGTEVGTEAFF

j_call: TRBJ1-2
clone_size: .
v_call: TRBV2
d_call: TRBD1
cdr3_aa: CASSEVRDSSYTF

j_call: TRBJ2-5
clone_size: few
v_call: TRBV10-1
d_call: .
cdr3_aa: CASSDRCQETQYF

j_call: TRBJ1-3
clone_size: .
v_call: TRBV4-1
d_call: .
cdr3_aa: CASSQPQLLGSGNTIYF

j_call: TRBJ1-6
clone_size: .
v_call: TRBV11-2
d_call: .
cdr3_aa: CASSLGTNSPLHF